This TCR beta chain originates from a study of T cells in women clearing cervical HPV infection. Study-wide points: Each sample's T-cell count was unknown, possibly confounding richness.

Of note for this clone: Its antigen is currently unknown. The DNA ends 3 residues before the CDR3 does, and the rest of the CDR3 is filled in from the germline J gene.

Trimming stripped 3 bases from V and 4 bases from J, with 13 bases between. This CDR3 has 15 residues. Germline values: CDR1 SGHRS, CDR2 YFSETQ. Sequencing used immunoSEQ multiplex PCR; TCRdb keeps in-frame clones, though not all of them. This sample's clone table lists 20,000 to 25,000 clones. The chain employs TRBV5-1 and TRBJ2-2, with TRBD2 as a possible D gene (5 bases). The source material was blood buffy coat. The clonotype comes from a woman aged 18 to 69 with a cervical HPV16 infection that either progressed to CIN3+ or cleared (not recorded which). CDR3 bases read: TGCGCCAGCAGCTCGTCGGGGTTGACCACCGGGGAG. Translating gives CASSSSGLTTGE. The full CDR3 reads CASSSSGLTTGELFF.